These T cell receptor beta chains were read from a single sample in a study of CD8+ T cells in alopecia areata. Profiling relied on immunoSEQ multiplex PCR, and the TCRdb table lists in-frame clones only, not all of them. The sample carries about 150,000 clones, under 60% recorded once. Sequencing was performed on CD8+ T cells sorted from blood, taken at week 0. These receptors all stem from a human donor with alopecia areata. CDR3s include the opening cysteine and the closing phenylalanine or tryptophan. D genes are given only for firm matches. Rows give clone size only sometimes, using once, few, many, or a class for an expanded clone.

j_call cdr3_length d_call clone_size v_call cdr3_aa cdr3_nt
TRBJ1-5 15 TRBD1 once TRBV15 CATSRDRQGGEPQHF TGTGCCACCAGCAGAGATAGACAGGGGGGCGAGCCCCAGCATTTT
TRBJ1-2 15 . once TRBV29-1 CSVESSWGINYGYTF TGCAGCGTTGAAAGTAGTTGGGGGATTAACTATGGCTACACCTTC
TRBJ2-5 14 . . TRBV5-1 CASSPRGVQETQYF TGCGCCAGCAGCCCCCGCGGGGTACAAGAGACCCAGTACTTC
TRBJ2-5 15 TRBD2 once TRBV27 CASSATSDNPETQYF TGTGCCAGCAGTGCGACTAGCGACAACCCAGAGACCCAGTACTTC
TRBJ2-7 13 . . TRBV29-1 CSVLGGQHYEQYF TGCAGCGTTCTGGGGGGACAGCACTACGAGCAGTACTTC
TRBJ2-1 14 . . TRBV10-1 CASSDFGAGNEQFF TGCGCCAGCAGTGACTTCGGGGCGGGGAATGAGCAGTTCTTC
TRBJ2-7 13 . . TRBV25-1 CASSVGGAYEQYF TGTGCCAGCAGTGTCGGGGGAGCCTACGAGCAGTACTTC
TRBJ2-2 14 . . TRBV29-1 CSVTGHSNTGELFF TGCAGCGTCACTGGACATTCAAACACCGGGGAGCTGTTTTTT
TRBJ1-4 15 . . TRBV19 CASSIRAGKNEKLFF TGTGCCAGTAGTATCAGGGCAGGGAAGAATGAAAAACTGTTTTTT
TRBJ2-1 14 TRBD1 . TRBV19 CATDGTGVGNEQFF TGTGCCACCGACGGGACAGGGGTTGGGAATGAGCAGTTCTTC
TRBJ1-4 17 . . TRBV4-3 CASSQELGRGIGEKLFF TGCGCCAGCAGCCAAGAATTGGGGAGAGGGATCGGGGAAAAACTGTTTTTT
TRBJ2-1 16 TRBD2 . TRBV5-1 CASSPSWGGGYNEQFF TGCGCCAGCAGCCCGTCTTGGGGCGGGGGATACAATGAGCAGTTCTTC
TRBJ1-1 15 TRBD1 . TRBV2 CASSNRFGTDTEAFF TGTGCCAGCAGTAATAGATTCGGGACAGACACTGAAGCTTTCTTT
TRBJ1-1 13 . . TRBV27 CASSWAGGTEAFF TGTGCCAGCAGCTGGGCCGGGGGCACTGAAGCTTTCTTT
TRBJ2-1 14 . few TRBV6-4 CASSDSLGGNEQFF TGTGCCAGCAGTGACTCCCTGGGAGGCAATGAGCAGTTCTTC
TRBJ2-3 14 TRBD2 few TRBV29-1 CSAEEAGGADTQYF TGCAGCGCCGAGGAGGCGGGGGGTGCAGATACGCAGTATTTT
TRBJ2-7 13 TRBD1 . TRBV19 CASSDRESYEQYF TGTGCCAGTAGTGACAGGGAATCCTACGAGCAGTACTTC
TRBJ1-2 11 . few TRBV19 CASRSPYGYTF TGTGCCAGTAGAAGCCCGTATGGCTACACCTTC
TRBJ1-1 12 . . TRBV29-1 CSVDAGNTEAFF TGCAGCGTTGATGCCGGGAACACTGAAGCTTTCTTT
TRBJ1-1 14 TRBD1 . TRBV12-5 CASAGTGRNTEAFF TGTGCTAGTGCCGGGACAGGAAGGAACACTGAAGCTTTCTTT
TRBJ2-2 15 . once TRBV4-3 CASSQDMTLPGELFF TGCGCCAGCAGCCAAGATATGACCCTACCCGGGGAGCTGTTTTTT
TRBJ2-7 13 . . TRBV7-6 CASSLESTYEQYF TGTGCCAGCAGCCTGGAGAGCACCTACGAGCAGTACTTC
TRBJ2-7 15 . . TRBV5-6 CASSPAKGRSYEQYF TGTGCCAGCAGCCCGGCGAAGGGCAGAAGCTACGAGCAGTACTTC
TRBJ2-4 14 TRBD2 . TRBV4-3 CASSQGAGEDIQYF TGCGCCAGCAGCCAAGGAGCGGGGGAGGACATTCAGTACTTC
TRBJ1-4 14 . few TRBV13 CASSSNLYDEKLFF TGTGCCAGCAGCAGTAACCTTTACGATGAAAAACTGTTTTTT
TRBJ1-2 13 TRBD1 . TRBV19 CASSIVGQYGYTF TGTGCCAGTAGTATAGTGGGACAGTATGGCTACACCTTC
TRBJ1-2 13 . . TRBV7-2 CASSLAGLVDGSF TGTGCCAGCAGCTTAGCCGGACTTGTGGACGGCAGCTTC
TRBJ2-2 13 . . TRBV13 CASSARSSGELFF TGTGCCAGCAGCGCTCGGAGTTCCGGGGAGCTGTTTTTT
TRBJ1-2 16 . . TRBV4-3 CASSQDSGRGSWGYTF TGCGCCAGCAGCCAAGATTCGGGCAGGGGCAGCTGGGGCTACACCTTC
TRBJ2-3 13 . . TRBV5-6 CASSLGGFDTQYF TGTGCCAGCAGCTTGGGGGGGTTCGATACGCAGTATTTT
TRBJ1-1 13 TRBD1 . TRBV30 CAWSIQGATEAFF TGTGCCTGGAGTATTCAGGGGGCCACTGAAGCTTTCTTT
TRBJ1-4 14 TRBD1 . TRBV6-6 CASIGDRGNEKLFF TGTGCCAGCATCGGGGACAGGGGAAATGAAAAACTGTTTTTT
TRBJ1-5 11 . few TRBV12-5 CASGNGLSQHF TGTGCTAGTGGAAATGGGCTGTCCCAGCATTTT
TRBJ2-2 16 . . TRBV4-1 CASSQVLTANTGELFF TGCGCCAGCAGCCAAGTTTTGACAGCTAACACCGGGGAGCTGTTTTTT
TRBJ2-2 16 TRBD2 . TRBV30 CAWSAPGLASTGELFF TGTGCCTGGAGTGCCCCCGGACTAGCGTCTACCGGGGAGCTGTTTTTT
TRBJ1-5 12 . . TRBV28 CASRKYNQPQHF TGTGCCAGCAGAAAGTATAATCAGCCCCAGCATTTT
TRBJ1-2 17 . . TRBV7-2 CASSLAGMGLQSYGYTF TGTGCCAGCAGCTTAGCGGGCATGGGGTTACAGAGCTATGGCTACACCTTC
TRBJ2-5 14 TRBD2 few TRBV29-1 CSVDGGGPQETQYF TGCAGCGTGGATGGGGGGGGACCCCAAGAGACCCAGTACTTC
TRBJ1-4 14 . few TRBV15 CATSTAGGLKKLFF TGTGCCACCAGCACCGCCGGGGGTTTGAAAAAACTGTTTTTT
TRBJ2-6 15 . few TRBV9 CASSVFRNGANVLTF TGTGCCAGCAGCGTCTTCCGGAATGGGGCCAACGTCCTGACTTTC
TRBJ2-7 11 . . TRBV29-1 CSVEYGGEQYF TGCAGCGTTGAATACGGGGGCGAGCAGTACTTC
TRBJ2-7 15 TRBD2 . TRBV7-8 CASSASGGSSYEQYF TGTGCCAGCAGCGCTAGCGGGGGGTCCTCCTACGAGCAGTACTTC
TRBJ1-1 11 . . TRBV7-9 CASSSNTEAFF TGTGCCAGCAGCTCGAACACTGAAGCTTTCTTT
TRBJ2-5 16 TRBD2 few TRBV7-9 CASSVTSGEQQETQYF TGTGCCAGCAGCGTAACTAGCGGGGAACAACAAGAGACCCAGTACTTC
TRBJ1-5 14 . . TRBV30 CAWSDAQGNQPQHF TGTGCCTGGAGTGATGCACAGGGCAATCAGCCCCAGCATTTT
TRBJ1-1 12 . . TRBV7-9 CASSSGETEAFF TGTGCCAGCAGCTCCGGGGAGACTGAAGCTTTCTTT
TRBJ2-1 12 . . TRBV11-2 CASKRGREEQFF TGTGCCAGCAAGAGGGGGCGGGAGGAGCAGTTCTTC
TRBJ1-1 14 . . TRBV6-1 CASSVHRDNTEAFF TGTGCCAGCAGTGTCCACAGAGATAACACTGAAGCTTTCTTT
TRBJ2-7 15 . . TRBV4-3 CASSQGSGTSYEQYF TGCGCCAGCAGCCAAGGTTCCGGGACTTCCTACGAGCAGTACTTC
TRBJ1-2 13 TRBD1 . TRBV30 CAWSGGTGFGYTF TGTGCCTGGAGCGGCGGGACAGGGTTTGGCTACACCTTC
TRBJ2-1 15 TRBD1 . TRBV30 CAWTLGQGNYNEQFF TGTGCCTGGACCCTGGGACAGGGAAACTACAATGAGCAGTTCTTC
TRBJ2-1 14 . few TRBV29-1 CSVEDRASGNEQFF TGCAGCGTTGAAGATCGGGCCTCTGGGAATGAGCAGTTCTTC
TRBJ1-1 12 TRBD1 . TRBV30 CAWSTGGTEAFF TGTGCCTGGAGTACAGGGGGCACTGAAGCTTTCTTT